This is a list of T cell receptor beta chains from one sample in a study of human T cells and chemical hapten exposure. TCRdb re-derived calls from the RACE reads in MiXCR, one entry per CDR3 protein. Of about 380,000 distinct CDR3 sequences in the sample, approximately 4.4% were seen once. This material consisted of whole blood, taken in connection with sensitization to the hapten diphenylcyclopropenone (DPC). The receptors derive from a woman aged 50 to 60 with alopecia areata. Some clones in this sample may be carry-over from other donors' samples. Both conserved end residues are part of each CDR3. A D gene is named only where the DNA matches it firmly. Rows give clone size only sometimes, using once, few, many, or a class for an expanded clone.

cdr3_aa cdr3_nt j_call v_call d_call cdr3_length clone_size
CASSEEGANTEAFF TGTGCCAGCAGTGAGGAGGGGGCGAACACTGAAGCTTTCTTT TRBJ1-1 TRBV6-1 TRBD1 14 few
CATSITRQPQETQYF TGTGCCACCAGCATTACGAGACAGCCCCAAGAGACCCAGTACTTC TRBJ2-5 TRBV15 . 15 .
CASSPGRGNEQFF TGTGCCAGCAGTCCCGGCAGGGGCAATGAGCAGTTCTTC TRBJ2-1 TRBV3-1 . 13 many
CASTPDLAKNIQYF TGTGCCAGCACCCCCGACTTAGCCAAAAACATTCAGTACTTC TRBJ2-4 TRBV28 . 14 .
CSAPMGGTAFF TGCAGTGCCCCTATGGGAGGGACCGCTTTCTTT TRBJ1-1 TRBV20-1 . 11 many
CASSPTPAGSYEQYF TGTGCCAGCAGCCCTACCCCCGCCGGCTCCTACGAGCAGTACTTC TRBJ2-7 TRBV5-6 . 15 many
CASSPYGTDSGANVLTF TGTGCCAGCAGCCCTTATGGGACGGACTCTGGGGCCAACGTCCTGACTTTC TRBJ2-6 TRBV28 . 17 many
CSVARPETETQYF TGCAGCGTTGCCCGTCCGGAGACGGAGACCCAGTACTTC TRBJ2-5 TRBV29-1 . 13 many
CASSGSAEQYF TGTGCCAGCAGCGGCTCGGCCGAGCAGTACTTC TRBJ2-7 TRBV7-9 . 11 .
CASSLPYSPLHF TGTGCCAGCAGTTTACCCTATTCACCCCTCCACTTT TRBJ1-6 TRBV12-3/TRBV12-4 . 12 many
CASMTGSHSGANVLTF TGTGCCAGCATGACAGGGTCCCACTCTGGGGCCAACGTCCTGACTTTC TRBJ2-6 TRBV2 TRBD1 16 few
CASSEYAAGNSPLHF TGTGCCAGCAGTGAATATGCCGCCGGAAATTCACCCCTCCACTTT TRBJ1-6 TRBV25-1 . 15 .
CASSYGGRGGPQHF TGTGCCAGCAGTTACGGTGGGCGGGGAGGGCCCCAGCATTTT TRBJ1-5 TRBV6-5 . 14 many
CASSLYRGDQPQHF TGTGCCAGCAGTTTATATAGGGGGGATCAGCCCCAGCATTTT TRBJ1-5 TRBV27 . 14 .
CATSDSNVKHF TGTGCCACCAGTGACTCTAACGTGAAGCATTTT TRBJ1-5 TRBV24-1 . 11 few
CASLPTGEIQPQHF TGTGCCAGCCTGCCCACAGGGGAGATTCAGCCCCAGCATTTT TRBJ1-5 TRBV28 TRBD1 14 few
CASSLTTGGTDTQYF TGTGCCAGCAGCTTAACGACAGGGGGCACAGATACGCAGTATTTT TRBJ2-3 TRBV7-9 TRBD1 15 many
CASSRIGQGGDTQYF TGTGCCAGCAGCCGGATCGGACAGGGGGGGGATACGCAGTATTTT TRBJ2-3 TRBV7-7 TRBD1 15 many
CSARGGASSGNTIYF TGCAGTGCCAGGGGGGGGGCGAGTTCTGGAAACACCATATATTTT TRBJ1-3 TRBV20-1 TRBD1 15 many
CASSSLAGGYEQYF TGTGCCAGCAGTTCACTAGCGGGGGGTTACGAGCAGTACTTC TRBJ2-7 TRBV12-3/TRBV12-4 TRBD2 14 many
CASSLTSGGYNEQFF TGTGCCAGCAGCTTGACTAGCGGGGGCTACAATGAGCAGTTCTTC TRBJ2-1 TRBV12-3/TRBV12-4 TRBD2 15 many
CASSGEDGNSNQPQHF TGTGCCAGCTCTGGCGAGGACGGTAATAGCAATCAGCCCCAGCATTTT TRBJ1-5 TRBV12-3/TRBV12-4 . 16 .
CASSETGPSSYEQYF TGTGCCAGCAGTGAAACCGGACCAAGCTCCTACGAGCAGTACTTC TRBJ2-7 TRBV25-1 . 15 .
CASSPSAGQSEAFF TGTGCCAGCAGCCCGTCCGCCGGGCAATCTGAAGCTTTCTTT TRBJ1-1 TRBV3-1 . 14 many
CAGGEGPYEQYF TGTGCCGGGGGGGAGGGCCCCTACGAGCAGTACTTC TRBJ2-7 TRBV30 TRBD2 12 many
CSVALNTGELFF TGCAGCGTTGCCTTGAACACCGGGGAGCTGTTTTTT TRBJ2-2 TRBV29-1 . 12 many
CASSFPEEGNEKLFF TGTGCCAGCAGTTTCCCAGAGGAGGGTAATGAAAAACTGTTTTTT TRBJ1-4 TRBV28 . 15 many
CASSPMGTGANVLTF TGTGCCAGCTCACCGATGGGTACCGGGGCCAACGTCCTGACTTTC TRBJ2-6 TRBV18 . 15 many
CASSLTSPNTEAFF TGTGCCAGCAGTTTAACCAGTCCGAACACTGAAGCTTTCTTT TRBJ1-1 TRBV12-3/TRBV12-4 . 14 many
CSLTSGGSYNEQFF TGCAGTCTGACTAGCGGGGGTAGCTACAATGAGCAGTTCTTC TRBJ2-1 TRBV20-1 TRBD2 14 .
CSVEGPADSTGELFF TGCAGCGTCGAGGGCCCAGCGGATAGCACCGGGGAGCTGTTTTTT TRBJ2-2 TRBV29-1 . 15 .
CSVDPVLAGGPSTDTQYF TGCAGCGTGGACCCCGTACTAGCGGGAGGGCCTAGCACAGATACGCAGTATTTT TRBJ2-3 TRBV29-1 TRBD2 18 few
CASSFVRGADTQYF TGTGCCAGCAGTTTCGTCAGAGGGGCAGATACGCAGTATTTT TRBJ2-3 TRBV27 . 14 few
CATGTGSYEQYF TGTGCCACCGGGACGGGCTCCTACGAGCAGTACTTC TRBJ2-7 TRBV2 . 12 many
CAGNKQFF TGTGCCGGTAATAAGCAGTTCTTC TRBJ2-1 TRBV12-3/TRBV12-4 . 8 many
CASSTPTGELFF TGTGCCAGCAGTACCCCAACCGGGGAGCTGTTTTTT TRBJ2-2 TRBV7-8 . 12 many
CAISEGYQPQHF TGTGCCATCAGCGAGGGATATCAGCCCCAGCATTTT TRBJ1-5 TRBV10-3 . 12 many
CASSLEGGDNSPLHF TGTGCCAGCAGCTTAGAGGGGGGGGACAATTCACCCCTCCACTTT TRBJ1-6 TRBV11-2 . 15 many
CASSLGGGGTQETQYF TGTGCCAGCAGCTTAGGTGGCGGGGGGACCCAAGAGACCCAGTACTTC TRBJ2-5 TRBV7-9 TRBD2 16 few
CAISGQGHEQFF TGTGCCATCAGTGGACAGGGCCATGAGCAGTTCTTC TRBJ2-1 TRBV10-3 TRBD1 12 few
CSVSTPGQGDTEAFF TGCAGCGTTTCTACTCCGGGACAGGGAGACACTGAAGCTTTCTTT TRBJ1-1 TRBV29-1 TRBD1 15 many
CASSPRRAGGSEQYF TGTGCCAGCAGCCCCCGGCGGGCGGGGGGTTCCGAGCAGTACTTC TRBJ2-7 TRBV12-3/TRBV12-4 TRBD2 15 many
CSASGSPGYSGNTIYF TGCAGTGCTAGTGGCTCTCCGGGATACTCTGGAAACACCATATATTTT TRBJ1-3 TRBV20-1 . 16 few
CASISREAFF TGTGCCAGCATCTCCAGAGAGGCTTTCTTT TRBJ1-1 TRBV28 . 10 few
CASRRGTNTEAFF TGTGCCAGCAGACGGGGGACGAACACTGAAGCTTTCTTT TRBJ1-1 TRBV6-4 . 13 many
CASSWTGQGVSGNTIYF TGTGCCAGCAGTTGGACGGGACAGGGGGTCTCTGGAAACACCATATATTTT TRBJ1-3 TRBV6-5 TRBD1 17 few